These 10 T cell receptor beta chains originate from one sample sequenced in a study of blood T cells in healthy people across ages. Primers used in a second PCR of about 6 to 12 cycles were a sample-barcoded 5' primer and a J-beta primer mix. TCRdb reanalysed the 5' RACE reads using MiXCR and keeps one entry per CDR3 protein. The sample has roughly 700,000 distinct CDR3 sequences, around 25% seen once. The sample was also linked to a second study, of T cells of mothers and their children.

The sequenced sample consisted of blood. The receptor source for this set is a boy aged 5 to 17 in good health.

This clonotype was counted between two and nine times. CDR3 sequence (DNA): TGCGCCAGCAGCTTGGGGGACCGCCTCGAGCAGTACTTC. It translates to CASSLGDRLEQYF. The chain joins TRBV5-1 to TRBJ2-7; D may correspond to TRBD1 or TRBD2 (5 bases each). Germline loops: CDR1 SGHRS, CDR2 YFSETQ. V was shortened by 0 bases and J by 6 bases, with 10 bases between the two germline ends. This CDR3 contains 13 residues.

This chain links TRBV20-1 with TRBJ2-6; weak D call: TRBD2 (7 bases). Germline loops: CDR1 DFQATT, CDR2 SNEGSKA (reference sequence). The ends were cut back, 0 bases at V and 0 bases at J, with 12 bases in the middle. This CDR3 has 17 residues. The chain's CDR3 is CSARDAGALSGANVLTF. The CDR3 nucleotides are TGCAGTGCTAGAGATGCGGGGGCCCTCTCTGGGGCCAACGTCCTGACTTTC.

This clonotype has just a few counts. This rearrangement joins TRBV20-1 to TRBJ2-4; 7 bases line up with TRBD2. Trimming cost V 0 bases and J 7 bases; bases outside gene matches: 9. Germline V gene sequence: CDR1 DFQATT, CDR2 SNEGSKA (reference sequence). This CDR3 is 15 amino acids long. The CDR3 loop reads CSARERGNVGNIQYF. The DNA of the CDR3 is TGCAGTGCTAGAGAGCGGGGGAACGTTGGGAACATTCAGTACTTC.

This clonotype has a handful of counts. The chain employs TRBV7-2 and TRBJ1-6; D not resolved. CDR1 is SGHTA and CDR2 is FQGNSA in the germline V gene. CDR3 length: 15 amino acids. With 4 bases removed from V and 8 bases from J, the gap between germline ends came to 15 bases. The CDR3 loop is CASSSTVAEYSPLHF. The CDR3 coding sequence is TGTGCCAGCAGCTCGACTGTAGCGGAGTATTCACCCCTCCACTTT.

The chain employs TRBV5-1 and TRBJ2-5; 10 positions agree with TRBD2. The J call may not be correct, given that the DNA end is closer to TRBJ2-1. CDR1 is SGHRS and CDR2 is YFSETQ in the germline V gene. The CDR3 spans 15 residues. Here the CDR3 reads CASSLALAGEGEQFF. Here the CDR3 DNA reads TGCGCCAGCAGCTTGGCCCTAGCGGGAGAGGGGGAGCAGTTCTTC.

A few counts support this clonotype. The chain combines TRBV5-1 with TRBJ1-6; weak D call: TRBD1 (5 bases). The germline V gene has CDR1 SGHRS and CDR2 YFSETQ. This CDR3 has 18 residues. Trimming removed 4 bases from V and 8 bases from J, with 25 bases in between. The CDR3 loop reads CASSRSQGPRRMDSPLHF. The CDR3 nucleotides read TGCGCCAGCAGCCGGAGCCAGGGCCCCAGAAGGATGGATTCACCCCTCCACTTT.

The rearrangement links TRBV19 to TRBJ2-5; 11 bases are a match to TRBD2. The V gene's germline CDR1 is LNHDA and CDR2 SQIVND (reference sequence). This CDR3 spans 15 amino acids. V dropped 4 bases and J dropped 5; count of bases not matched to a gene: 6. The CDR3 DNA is TGTGCCAGTAGTACATTAGCGGGAGGGACGGAGACCCAGTACTTC. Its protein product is CASSTLAGGTETQYF.

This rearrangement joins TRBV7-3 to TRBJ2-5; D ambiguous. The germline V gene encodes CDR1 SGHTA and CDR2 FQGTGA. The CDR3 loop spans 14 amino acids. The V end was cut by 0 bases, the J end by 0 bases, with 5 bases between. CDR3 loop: CASSLTGYQETQYF. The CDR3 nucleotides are TGTGCCAGCAGCTTAACCGGGTACCAAGAGACCCAGTACTTC. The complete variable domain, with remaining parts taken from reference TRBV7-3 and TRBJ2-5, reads GAGVSQTPSNKVTEKGKYVELRCDPISGHTALYWYRQSLGQGPEFLIYFQGTGAADDSGLPNDRFFAVRPEGSVSTLKIQRTERGDSAVYLCASSLTGYQETQYFGPGTRLLVL.

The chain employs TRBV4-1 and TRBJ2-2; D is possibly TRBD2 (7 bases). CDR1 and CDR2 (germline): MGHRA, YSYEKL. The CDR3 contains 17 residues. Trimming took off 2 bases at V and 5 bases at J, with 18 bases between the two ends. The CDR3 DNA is TGCGCCAGCAGCCAACAGCTGGCGGGGGCCAGGACCGGGGAGCTGTTTTTT. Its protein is CASSQQLAGARTGELFF.

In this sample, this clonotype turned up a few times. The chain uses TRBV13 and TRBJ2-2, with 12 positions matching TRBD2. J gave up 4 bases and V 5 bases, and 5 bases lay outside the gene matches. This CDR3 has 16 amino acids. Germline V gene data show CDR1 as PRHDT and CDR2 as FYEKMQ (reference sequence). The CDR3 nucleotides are TGTGCCAGCAGCCCTAGCGGGGGGGCTTCCACCGGGGAGCTGTTTTTT. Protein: CASSPSGGASTGELFF.